This TCR beta chain came from a study of T cells after yellow fever vaccination. Study results and limitations: FACS-sorted repertoires could harbor abundant contaminating bulk-population clonotypes. Post-booster samples contained most primary-vaccination clones (approximately 97% CD4, approximately 88% CD8).

At least ten counts were recorded for this clonotype. Its antigen remains unknown. The CDR3 is made up of 13 amino acids. Trimming at V came to 8 bases and at J to 7 bases, leaving 7 bases not matched to a gene. Germline loops: CDR1 ENHRY, CDR2 SYGVKD. Synthesis of TCR cDNA relied on 5'RACE template switching, which attached a universal primer site and UMIs. TCRdb redid the calling of the 5' RACE reads with MiXCR, one entry per CDR3 protein. The sample has hundreds of thousands of distinct CDR3 sequences, about 3.5% seen once; the top ten hold about 25%. The sequence came from a man aged 18 to 29 who received the YFV17D yellow fever vaccine. The chain has TRBV10-3 and TRBJ2-7; 11 bases match TRBD1. This specimen consisted of PBMCs, obtained on the day of the yellow fever booster vaccination. DNA of the CDR3: TGTGCCATCGGCGGACAGGGGGCTGGGGAGCAGTACTTC. Encoded protein: CAIGGQGAGEQYF.